This record concerns one T cell receptor beta chain sequence. The antigen it binds to is not known. No clone much larger than this one lies a single base away; base qualities are absent. The sample is drawn from a study of blood T cell repertoires in COVID-19 (dated by TCRdb to about 2020). Some background on the complete study: Samples covering the acute and convalescent phases of COVID-19 were provided by collaborators in the United States, Italy and Spain. The material from the prospective study consisted of cDNA or gDNA derived from T cells, B-cell-depleted T cells, or PBMCs. The dataset comprised deeply sampled blood TCRbeta repertoires from subjects exposed to, actively infected with, or recovered from COVID-19. The repertoires were released in a freely available public database meant as a resource for research on the immune response to SARS-CoV-2. Samples came from the ongoing ImmuneRACE study (first 160 participants) plus 1,254 subjects from 6 global collaborators. Sample metadata almost always included a de-identified subject ID, COVID-19 status, age in years and sex. Where available, HLA class I and class II types were taken from metadata supplied by the sample provider and were not determined by assay-based typing.

Overall study outcomes, separate from this receptor: The quantity of clinical and demographic metadata differed by source and by participant and was supplied without curation.

Each collaborating institution followed its own protocols to collect whole blood in K2EDTA tubes. For TCRbeta analysis, collaborator samples were shipped as frozen whole blood, as isolated PBMCs, or as DNA extracted from either sample type. The immunoSEQ Assay, a bias-controlled multiplex PCR, was used to amplify TCRbeta CDR3 regions from genomic DNA. For the original study's pipeline: Within the assay, amplification of reference gene primers was used to estimate how many nucleated cells each sample contained. To quantify the absolute abundance of each unique TCRbeta CDR3 rearrangement, sequence reads were collapsed and filtered. Productive Simpson clonality was computed per sample as the square root of Simpson's diversity index over productive rearrangements. Sourced from immuneACCESS, this table was stored by TCRdb with only in-frame sequences that have V and J called. A share of the clones is absent; for the studies checked, an unresolved V gene accounts for under half, and the remainder has no known explanation. That table gives V, J and clone size, and the DNA gave D and trimming. Here the sample has 110,000 to 150,000 clones; around 90% occur a single time. The ten top clones hold approximately 10% of the sample.

The source is a woman over 75 with acute or convalescent COVID-19. Sequencing was carried out using peripheral blood.

The CDR3 has the sequence CASSLGMGHGQPQHF. The DNA sequence follows: TGTGCCAGCAGCTTGGGAATGGGGCACGGTCAGCCCCAGCATTTT. The chain joins TRBV5-8 to TRBJ1-5; a weak D assignment points to TRBD1 (5 bases agree). Looking up the germline V gene yields CDR1 SGHTS and CDR2 YDEGEE. The junction shows trimming of 0 bases on V and 6 bases on J, plus 13 bases between the germline ends. The CDR3 numbers 15 residues from cysteine through phenylalanine. Only CDR3 DNA remains: 45 bases, in frame from the first base. Reference TRBV5-8 and TRBJ1-5 proteins supply the regions before and after the CDR3; the full variable domain is: EAGVTQSPTHLIKTRGQQATLRCSPISGHTSVYWYQQALGLGLQFLLWYDEGEERNRGNFPPRFSGRQFPNYSSELNVNALELEDSALYLCASSLGMGHGQPQHFGDGTRLSIL.